A selection of T cell receptor beta chains follows, all from one sample in a study of blood T cell repertoires in COVID-19. Sequencing used immunoSEQ multiplex PCR; TCRdb keeps in-frame clones, though not all of them. The sample holds under 300,000 clones; 70% to 85% are singletons and the top ten take around 2.5%. Material for sequencing was peripheral blood. These receptors were taken from a man in his forties who had recovered from COVID-19. Both conserved end residues are part of each CDR3. Fields, in order: D gene, J gene, clone size, V gene, CDR3 DNA, CDR3 protein. The D gene is left open where the match is weak. Some rows have no size entry. The others give once, few or many, or a class for an expanded clone.

>-|TRBJ2-7|-|TRBV30
TGTGCCTGGAGTCAGGGGTTAGGGGACGAGCAGTACTTC
CAWSQGLGDEQYF
>-|TRBJ2-7|once|TRBV29-1
TGCAGCGTTATGACAGAAATCTACGAGCAGTACTTC
CSVMTEIYEQYF
>-|TRBJ1-2|-|TRBV27
TGTGCCAGCAGTTTTGCCCCACGGGGCTATGGCTACACCTTC
CASSFAPRGYGYTF
>-|TRBJ2-5|-|TRBV5-1
TGCGCCAGCAGCTTGGCCGCTCAGGGACAAGAGACCCAGTACTTC
CASSLAAQGQETQYF
>-|TRBJ1-1|once|TRBV30
TGTGCCTGGAGTGTTGGGTGGAAGAGCGCTGAAGCTTTCTTT
CAWSVGWKSAEAFF
>TRBD1|TRBJ1-2|few|TRBV5-4
TGTGCCAGCAGCCCAGACAGGGTGGATGGCTACACCTTC
CASSPDRVDGYTF
>-|TRBJ1-2|-|TRBV12-3/TRBV12-4
TGTGCCAGCAGTCCCCACACCTTGGGCTACACCTTC
CASSPHTLGYTF
>-|TRBJ2-7|once|TRBV29-1
TGCAGCGTTGAACCCTCGGGAGCCTACGAGCAGTACTTC
CSVEPSGAYEQYF
>TRBD2|TRBJ2-1|-|TRBV9
TGTGCCAGCAGCCCCGTATTAGCTGGGACTAGCGGCGACTACAATGAGCAGTTCTTC
CASSPVLAGTSGDYNEQFF
>TRBD1|TRBJ1-2|-|TRBV4-1
TGCGCCAGCAGGAGGGACAGATCTTATGGCTACACCTTC
CASRRDRSYGYTF
>-|TRBJ1-1|-|TRBV6-5
TGTGCCAGCAGTAGAGTACGGAACACTGAAGCTTTCTTT
CASSRVRNTEAFF
>TRBD1|TRBJ2-7|-|TRBV5-1
TGCGCCAGCAGCTTGGTGTGGGGACAGGGTTACGAGCAGTACTTC
CASSLVWGQGYEQYF
>TRBD2|TRBJ2-1|-|TRBV4-1
TGCGCCAGCAGCGAATTCAACCCGGGACTAGCTTCAAATGAGCAGTTCTTC
CASSEFNPGLASNEQFF
>-|TRBJ1-6|-|TRBV27
TGTGCCAGTCGACAGAATACCGCGCCCCTCCACTTT
CASRQNTAPLHF
>-|TRBJ2-5|-|TRBV5-4
TGTGCCAGCAGCTTGAGCGTCCAAGAGACCCAGTACTTC
CASSLSVQETQYF
>TRBD1|TRBJ2-2|once|TRBV10-3
TGTGCCATCAGACCGGGACAGGGGTCTACCGGGGAGCTGTTTTTT
CAIRPGQGSTGELFF
>-|TRBJ1-2|-|TRBV7-9
TGTGCCAGCAGCCCTGGTGGGCCAGGAAGTAACTATGGCTACACCTTC
CASSPGGPGSNYGYTF
>-|TRBJ2-5|-|TRBV12-3/TRBV12-4
TGTGCCAGCAGTCAGGGACAACGGGAGACCCAGTACTTC
CASSQGQRETQYF
>-|TRBJ1-1|-|TRBV4-3
TGCGCCAGCAGCCGAGATCTATTGACAGAAAACACTGAAGCTTTCTTT
CASSRDLLTENTEAFF
>-|TRBJ2-2|-|TRBV2
TGTGCCAGCAAGGTAGTAGCGGACACCGGGGAGCTGTTTTTT
CASKVVADTGELFF
>TRBD1|TRBJ1-2|-|TRBV28
TGTGCCAGCAGTTCGGACAGGGTAACGGTTTCTAACTATGGCTACACCTTC
CASSSDRVTVSNYGYTF
>TRBD1|TRBJ1-2|-|TRBV4-3
TGCGCCAGCAGCCAAGATTATTTTCCGGGACAGGGGCAAGGCTACACCTTC
CASSQDYFPGQGQGYTF
>-|TRBJ2-1|once|TRBV11-3
TGTGCCAGCAGCTTGGGGACTGAGAATGAGCAGTTCTTC
CASSLGTENEQFF
>TRBD1|TRBJ1-2|few|TRBV18
TGTGCCAGCTCAGGGACAGGGAACTATGGCTACACCTTC
CASSGTGNYGYTF
>-|TRBJ2-7|-|TRBV7-8
TGTGCCAGCAGCTGGGGAGGAGGGATCGACGAGCAGTACTTC
CASSWGGGIDEQYF
>TRBD1|TRBJ1-2|-|TRBV3-1/TRBV3-2
TGTGCCAGCAGCCAAGAGTGGGACAGTCATAATGGCTACACCTTC
CASSQEWDSHNGYTF
>TRBD2|TRBJ2-1|-|TRBV12-3/TRBV12-4
TGTGCCAGCGCGGGGGGAGCCTACAATGAGCAGTTCTTC
CASAGGAYNEQFF
>-|TRBJ2-5|-|TRBV9
TGTGCCAGCAGCGGGTGGGGGCCAGAGACCCAGTACTTC
CASSGWGPETQYF
>-|TRBJ1-2|few|TRBV7-9
TGTGCCAGCAGCTTCGATGGCTACACCTTC
CASSFDGYTF
>TRBD1|TRBJ1-2|-|TRBV11-2
TGTGCCAGCAGCTTAAAAATCCGGGACAGAAACTATGGCTACACCTTC
CASSLKIRDRNYGYTF
>TRBD1|TRBJ1-1|few|TRBV5-1
TGCGCCAGCAGCTTTGACAGGGATATTGAAGCTTTCTTT
CASSFDRDIEAFF
>-|TRBJ1-3|-|TRBV6-5
TGTGCCAGCAGTTCTTTCCGACAGGCCTCTGGAAACACCATATATTTT
CASSSFRQASGNTIYF
>TRBD2|TRBJ2-1|-|TRBV5-8
TGTGCCAGCAACCTAGCGGGAGGATCCTATGAGCAGTTCTTC
CASNLAGGSYEQFF
>TRBD2|TRBJ2-3|-|TRBV7-2
TGTGCCAGCAGCTTAACTCTAGCGGGGGGGCCAGATACGCAGTATTTT
CASSLTLAGGPDTQYF
>TRBD1|TRBJ2-4|few|TRBV7-2
TGTGCCAGCAGCTTAGCGGGGGACAGGGGGCCGGGAAACATTCAGTACTTC
CASSLAGDRGPGNIQYF
>-|TRBJ2-3|-|TRBV10-3
TGTGCCACCACGGAGGAGGGAACAGATACGCAGTATTTT
CATTEEGTDTQYF
>-|TRBJ1-1|-|TRBV29-1
TGCAGCGTTTGCGACCGCGCGGGGCGTGAAGCTTTCTTT
CSVCDRAGREAFF
>TRBD1|TRBJ2-1|-|TRBV5-4
TGTGCCAGCAGCTCCAATTCCGGGACAGGGTGGGTGAATGAGCAGTTCTTC
CASSSNSGTGWVNEQFF
>-|TRBJ2-7|-|TRBV10-2
TGCGCCAGCAGTGAGGCTTCAGGAATCTACGAGCAGTACTTC
CASSEASGIYEQYF